This T cell receptor (beta chain) was identified during a study of control samples from healthy donors and cancer patients. Looked up from germline, CDR1 is SEHNR and CDR2 is FQNEAQ (reference sequence). The CDR3 is 12 amino acids. Trimming took 3 bases from V and 8 from J, leaving 10 bases between them. Repertoires were generated with immunoSEQ multiplex PCR, while TCRdb's copy carries only in-frame clones and drops some. The table shows some 170,000 clones, with 96% occurring only once. The sequence was obtained from a woman between 25 and 40 years old in good health. This rearrangement joins TRBV7-9 to TRBJ1-1; D might be TRBD1 (5 bases). The sequenced sample was blood. The CDR3 here is CASSFSREEAFF. The DNA for the CDR3 is TGTGCCAGCAGCTTTAGCAGGGAAGAAGCTTTCTTT.